The clone carrying this T cell receptor (beta chain) was seen only once. What it binds is unknown. The sample originates from a study of shared clonotypes between healthy human individuals. General study results and limits: Large sequencing depth failed to make sorted-subset sequencing complete, rarefaction showed. The low donor count limited represented genetic and exposure-history diversity. Several donors shared approximately 5% of their naive CD4 clonotypes.

Sequencing was performed with immunoSEQ multiplex PCR; in TCRdb, only in-frame clones are kept and a portion is missing. The sample holds millions of clones, around nine tenths seen once. Healthy and HIV-negative, the adult donors had no recent acute infections or vaccinations. Trimming removed 3 bases from V and 2 bases from J, with 11 bases in between. The CDR3 has 16 amino acids. The germline CDR1 and CDR2 sequences are SGHAT and FQNNGV. The TCR sequence derives from a man between 18 and 29 years old in good health. Input material: naive CD4+ T cells sorted from blood. Indicated subset: CD45RA+ positively selected. This sequence joins TRBV11-2 and TRBJ1-6; weak D call: TRBD1 (5 bases). For the CDR3, the DNA is TGTGCCAGCAGCTTGGGACTAGGGCCCTATAATTCACCCCTCCACTTT. Residues: CASSLGLGPYNSPLHF.